This is a list of T cell receptor beta chains from one sample in a study of CD8 T cells in Susac syndrome. TCRdb reprocessed the immunoSEQ multiplex PCR reads via MiXCR and lists one record per CDR3 protein. The sample has about 190,000 distinct CDR3 sequences; about 93% are singletons. Sequencing input: CD4+ T cells from PBMCs. The receptors were sampled from a human donor in good health. Both conserved end residues are part of each CDR3.

v_gene: TRBV6-2/TRBV6-3; CDR3aa: CASTNTPIAGKETQYF
v_gene: TRBV5-1; CDR3aa: CASSSQGWDTEAFF
v_gene: TRBV3-1; CDR3aa: CASSHGTGGQLYF
v_gene: TRBV3-1; CDR3aa: CASSPGTVNTGELFF
v_gene: TRBV2; CDR3aa: CASSRSQSAYEQYF
v_gene: TRBV7-2; CDR3aa: CASSFTTGYNQPQHF
v_gene: TRBV29-1; CDR3aa: CSVGRTSLTDTQYF
v_gene: TRBV7-2; CDR3aa: CASRIPGTDQPQHF
v_gene: TRBV5-1; CDR3aa: CASSLGRMNSYEQYF
v_gene: TRBV5-1; CDR3aa: CASSLGAGRNSPLHF
v_gene: TRBV5-4; CDR3aa: CASSDGQGAGANVLTF
v_gene: TRBV3-1; CDR3aa: CASSQDYPSGMDTQYF
v_gene: TRBV30; CDR3aa: CAWSVRGARPNEQYF
v_gene: TRBV28; CDR3aa: CASSSGPRHEQYF
v_gene: TRBV5-1; CDR3aa: CASRDALTGNSPLHF
v_gene: TRBV4-2; CDR3aa: CASSQRGPSYEQYF
v_gene: TRBV7-2; CDR3aa: CASSTGQGVQPQHF
v_gene: TRBV7-9; CDR3aa: CASSSGPGGVFEKLFF
v_gene: TRBV12-3/TRBV12-4; CDR3aa: CASSLDRRYEQYF
v_gene: TRBV19; CDR3aa: CASTAGRDFTEAFF
v_gene: TRBV24-1; CDR3aa: CATSAATSGGVIGTDTQYF
v_gene: TRBV5-1; CDR3aa: CASSWGTANEKLFF
v_gene: TRBV7-8; CDR3aa: CASSPLFQGRALITNYGYTF
v_gene: TRBV14; CDR3aa: CASSPSGVRTEAFF
v_gene: TRBV2; CDR3aa: CASSEQRGGLEQFF
v_gene: TRBV5-1; CDR3aa: CASTPLASGGAEQYF
v_gene: TRBV24-1; CDR3aa: CATSELTLDRDQETQYF
v_gene: TRBV7-2; CDR3aa: CASSLGQGGTQYF
v_gene: TRBV18; CDR3aa: CASSPSMGGAEAFF
v_gene: TRBV7-2; CDR3aa: CASSLRASSGGPLDTQYF
v_gene: TRBV3-1; CDR3aa: CASSHGTRGTQYF
v_gene: TRBV6-5; CDR3aa: CASTRGNQPQHF
v_gene: TRBV29-1; CDR3aa: CSGDRGDGYTF
v_gene: TRBV6-5; CDR3aa: CASSSRGGIADTQYF
v_gene: TRBV18; CDR3aa: CASSPRFDNQPQHF
v_gene: TRBV5-1; CDR3aa: CASSGGRQVASTDTQYF
v_gene: TRBV14; CDR3aa: CASSVAFQGVNTDTQYF
v_gene: TRBV28; CDR3aa: CASSPSTGYTF
v_gene: TRBV7-7; CDR3aa: CASSKTGVGGGETQYF
v_gene: TRBV5-6; CDR3aa: CASSFSSQPSRGIQYF
v_gene: TRBV5-4; CDR3aa: CASRGLGTDRTGELFF
v_gene: TRBV9; CDR3aa: CASSPLRKQFF
v_gene: TRBV7-2; CDR3aa: CASSSVRQGMGFF
v_gene: TRBV6-2/TRBV6-3; CDR3aa: CASSYSRQAAVAGGYTF
v_gene: TRBV7-3; CDR3aa: CASSSPGSTYTEAFF
v_gene: TRBV7-2; CDR3aa: CASSPIGTAQETQYF
v_gene: TRBV6-1; CDR3aa: CASSHGPGFDTGELFF
v_gene: TRBV9; CDR3aa: CASSAAGSSYNEQFF
v_gene: TRBV10-3; CDR3aa: CAITGQMNTEAFF
v_gene: TRBV27; CDR3aa: CASSKPGGWTGELFF
v_gene: TRBV27; CDR3aa: CASSSGAYSNQPQHF
v_gene: TRBV28; CDR3aa: CASRLPAGGINEQFF